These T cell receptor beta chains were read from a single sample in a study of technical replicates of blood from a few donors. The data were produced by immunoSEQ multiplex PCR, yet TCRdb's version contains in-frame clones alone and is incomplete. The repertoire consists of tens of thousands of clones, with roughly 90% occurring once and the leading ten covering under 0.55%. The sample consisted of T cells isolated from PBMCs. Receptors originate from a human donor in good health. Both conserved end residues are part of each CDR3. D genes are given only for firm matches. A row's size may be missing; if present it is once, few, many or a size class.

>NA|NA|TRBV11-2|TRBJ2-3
CASSWTVFSTDTQYF
TGTGCCAGCAGTTGGACAGTCTTTAGCACAGATACGCAGTATTTT
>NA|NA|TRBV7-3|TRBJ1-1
CASMAVPNTEAFF
TGTGCCAGCATGGCCGTACCGAACACTGAAGCTTTCTTT
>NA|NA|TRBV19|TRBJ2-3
CASSISGFTDTQYF
TGTGCCAGTAGTATTTCAGGGTTCACAGATACGCAGTATTTT
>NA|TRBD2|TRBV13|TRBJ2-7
CASSLKTSGPKFYEQYF
TGTGCCAGCAGCTTAAAGACTAGCGGTCCCAAGTTCTACGAGCAGTACTTC
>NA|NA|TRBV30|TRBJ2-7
CAWSVWGHEQYF
TGTGCCTGGAGTGTATGGGGGCACGAGCAGTACTTC
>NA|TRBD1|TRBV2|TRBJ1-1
CASSIGQAGITEAFF
TGTGCCAGCAGTATCGGACAGGCTGGGATCACTGAAGCTTTCTTT
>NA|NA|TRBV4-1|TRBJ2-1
CASSQILMRDNNEQFF
TGCGCCAGCAGCCAGATCCTAATGCGGGATAACAATGAGCAGTTCTTC
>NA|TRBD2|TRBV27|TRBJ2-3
CAVQREAPLGLAQYF
TGTGCCGTTCAGCGGGAGGCCCCCCTAGGGTTGGCGCAGTATTTT
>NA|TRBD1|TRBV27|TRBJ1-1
CASSLNRDRGQAFF
TGTGCCAGCAGTCTCAACCGGGACAGGGGTCAAGCTTTCTTT
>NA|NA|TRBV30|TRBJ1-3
CAWSVPRYSGNTIYF
TGTGCCTGGAGTGTACCTAGGTACTCTGGAAACACCATATATTTT
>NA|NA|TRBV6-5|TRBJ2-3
CASRYRPAGTDTQYF
TGTGCCAGCCGGTACAGGCCGGCGGGCACAGATACGCAGTATTTT
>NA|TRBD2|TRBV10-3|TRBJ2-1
CAIRLAGEDGEQFF
TGTGCCATCAGATTAGCGGGAGAAGATGGTGAGCAGTTCTTC
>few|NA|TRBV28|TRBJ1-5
CASSRDRESQPQHF
TGTGCCAGCAGCCGTGACAGAGAGTCTCAGCCCCAGCATTTT
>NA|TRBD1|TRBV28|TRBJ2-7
CASGPGQGYEQYF
TGTGCCAGTGGTCCAGGACAGGGATACGAGCAGTACTTC
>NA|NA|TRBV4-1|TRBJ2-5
CASSQEEGWGRKETQYF
TGCGCCAGCAGCCAAGAAGAGGGATGGGGGCGAAAAGAGACCCAGTACTTC
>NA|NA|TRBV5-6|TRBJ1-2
CASGVELFYGYTF
TGTGCCAGCGGTGTAGAGTTGTTCTATGGCTACACCTTC
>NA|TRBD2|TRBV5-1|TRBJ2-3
CASSLSPSGGPDTQYF
TGCGCCAGCAGCTTGTCCCCTAGCGGGGGCCCAGATACGCAGTATTTT
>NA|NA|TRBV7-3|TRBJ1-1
CASSASWETDTEAFF
TGTGCCAGCAGCGCTTCTTGGGAGACGGACACTGAAGCTTTCTTT
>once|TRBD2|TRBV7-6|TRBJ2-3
CASSLSGRSTDTQYF
TGTGCCAGCAGCCTTAGCGGGAGGAGCACAGATACGCAGTATTTT
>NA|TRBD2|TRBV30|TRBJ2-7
CASSRGGEQYF
TGTGCCTCTTCTCGGGGGGGCGAGCAGTACTTC
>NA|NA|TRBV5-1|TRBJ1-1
CASNARGGMNTEAFF
TGCGCCAGCAATGCGAGGGGAGGGATGAACACTGAAGCTTTCTTT
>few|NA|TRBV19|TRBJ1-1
CASSSPLRVVNTEAFF
TGTGCCAGTAGTAGTCCCTTGAGGGTTGTGAACACTGAAGCTTTCTTT
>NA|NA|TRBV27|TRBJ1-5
CASSLLGGGMSNQPQHF
TGTGCCAGCAGTTTATTAGGTGGGGGCATGAGCAATCAGCCCCAGCATTTT
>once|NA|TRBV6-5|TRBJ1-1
CASRMLWGQIEAFF
TGTGCCAGCAGAATGCTTTGGGGGCAGATTGAAGCTTTCTTT
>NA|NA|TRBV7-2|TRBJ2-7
CASSLTGYEQYF
TGTGCCAGCAGCCTGACAGGCTACGAGCAGTACTTC
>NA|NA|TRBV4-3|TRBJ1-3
CASSQDLRGGGNTIYF
TGCGCCAGCAGCCAAGATCTACGGGGAGGGGGGAACACCATATATTTT
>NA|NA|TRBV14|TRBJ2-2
CASSLRRGGNTGELFF
TGTGCCAGCAGCCTCCGTAGGGGGGGGAACACCGGGGAGCTGTTTTTT
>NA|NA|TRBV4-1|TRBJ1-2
CASSQEITTAYGYTF
TGCGCCAGCAGCCAAGAAATCACGACAGCTTATGGCTACACCTTC
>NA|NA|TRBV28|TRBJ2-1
CASSPIERRGLDEQFF
TGTGCCAGCAGCCCGATCGAGAGGAGGGGCTTGGATGAGCAGTTCTTC
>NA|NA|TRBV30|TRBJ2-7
CAWNDRSYEQYF
TGTGCCTGGAATGACAGGTCCTACGAGCAGTACTTC
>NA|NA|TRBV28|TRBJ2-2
CASRGEFGSNTGELFF
TGTGCCAGCAGGGGAGAATTCGGGTCGAACACCGGGGAGCTGTTTTTT
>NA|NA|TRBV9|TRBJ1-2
CASSVDSGNYGYTF
TGTGCCAGCAGCGTAGACTCCGGGAACTATGGCTACACCTTC
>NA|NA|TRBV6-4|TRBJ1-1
CASSVQIGYPEAFF
TGTGCCAGCAGTGTACAGATAGGTTATCCTGAAGCTTTCTTT
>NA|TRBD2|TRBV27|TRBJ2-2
CASSSGTRGGGELFF
TGTGCCAGCAGCTCCGGGACTAGGGGGGGCGGGGAGCTGTTTTTT
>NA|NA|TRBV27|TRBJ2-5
CASSLGAAGDLLKQETQYF
TGTGCCAGCAGCCTAGGGGCGGCAGGGGACCTACTAAAACAAGAGACCCAGTACTTC
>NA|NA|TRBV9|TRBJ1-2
CASSPIQGENGYTF
TGTGCCAGCAGCCCTATACAGGGAGAGAATGGCTACACCTTC
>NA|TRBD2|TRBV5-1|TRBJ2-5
CASSFGTTQETQYF
TGCGCCAGCAGCTTCGGGACTACACAAGAGACCCAGTACTTC
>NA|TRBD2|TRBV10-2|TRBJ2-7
CASSEGLAGEREQYF
TGCGCCAGCAGTGAGGGATTAGCGGGAGAGAGAGAGCAGTACTTC
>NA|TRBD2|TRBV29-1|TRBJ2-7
CSVELAGVGEQYF
TGCAGCGTTGAATTGGCGGGAGTGGGTGAGCAGTACTTC
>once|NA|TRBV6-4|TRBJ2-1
CASGGTRLLQFF
TGTGCCAGCGGCGGAACAAGGCTTTTGCAGTTCTTC
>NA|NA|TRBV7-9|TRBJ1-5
CASSFNGENQPQHF
TGTGCCAGCAGCTTTAATGGGGAGAATCAGCCCCAGCATTTT
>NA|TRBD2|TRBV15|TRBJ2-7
CATSRGVGLAGYEQYF
TGTGCCACCAGCAGAGGGGTGGGACTAGCCGGCTACGAGCAGTACTTC
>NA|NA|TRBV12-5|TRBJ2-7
CASGFRGEQYF
TGTGCTAGTGGTTTTCGAGGGGAGCAGTACTTC
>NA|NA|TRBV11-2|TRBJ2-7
CASSLQEQVSEQYF
TGTGCCAGCAGCTTACAAGAACAGGTCTCCGAGCAGTACTTC
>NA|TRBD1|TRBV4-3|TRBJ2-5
CASSQRTGETQYF
TGCGCCAGCAGCCAAAGGACAGGAGAGACCCAGTACTTC
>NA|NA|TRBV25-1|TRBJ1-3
CASSALDGGSSSGNTIYF
TGTGCCAGCAGTGCCCTAGATGGGGGGTCCTCCTCTGGAAACACCATATATTTT
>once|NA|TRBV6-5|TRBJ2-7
CASSYFPPPYEQYF
TGTGCCAGCAGTTACTTCCCTCCTCCCTACGAGCAGTACTTC
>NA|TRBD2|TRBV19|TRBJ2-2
CASSIAAGGPRAGELFF
TGTGCCAGTAGTATTGCAGCGGGAGGGCCTCGAGCCGGGGAGCTGTTTTTT